The clone carrying this T cell receptor beta chain appeared once. This entry belongs to a study of blood T cell repertoires in COVID-19. Sequenced by immunoSEQ multiplex PCR; TCRdb stores in-frame clones only, minus some. The repertoire holds 300,000 to 350,000 clones, with about nine tenths as singletons. This CDR3 is built from 14 residues. CDR1 is WSHSY, CDR2 SAAADI, per germline. Unmatched junction bases numbered 4, after V lost 5 bases and J lost 4 bases. The receptor was derived from a woman in her 30s who had been exposed to COVID-19. The genes are TRBV10-2 and TRBJ2-3, with 9 bases lining up with TRBD2. Sequenced sample: PBMCs or T cells enriched from blood (not recorded which). The CDR3 spells CASSFSGSPDTQYF. DNA of the CDR3: TGCGCCAGCAGTTTTAGCGGGAGCCCAGATACGCAGTATTTT.